This TCR beta chain is from a study of T cell repertoires in cytomegalovirus infection. Whole-study context: Indicated by public TCR beta signatures were CMV infection and matching HLA type. General study findings and limits: The ex vivo response was dominated by HLA-C-restricted CMV-specific TCR beta clonotypes. Accumulated public TCR beta family frequency recognized individuals carrying CMV together with the relevant HLA.

On this clonotype itself: What it binds is unknown.

From the reads, TCRdb called clonotypes with MiXCR, one entry per CDR3 protein. This sample has around 130,000 distinct CDR3 sequences, with 20% to 30% found just once. V lost 6 bases and J lost 1; bases outside the gene matches: 5. CDR3 size: 16 residues. The germline CDR1 and CDR2 sequences are LNHDA and SQIVND (reference sequence). The V and J genes are TRBV19 and TRBJ2-2, with 10 bases lining up with TRBD2. The sample was PBMCs, sequenced either directly or after in vitro stimulation (not recorded which). The receptor comes from a human donor in good health (CMV status not recorded). Some clones in this sample may be carry-over from other donors' samples. CDR3: CASSGPSGRNTGELFF. The CDR3, as DNA: TGTGCCAGTAGCGGCCCTAGCGGGAGGAACACCGGGGAGCTGTTTTTT.